The table lists the clone carrying this T cell receptor beta chain with a few counts. Its antigen is undetermined. This entry is derived from a study of identical twins. The donors were all healthy and Caucasian. Points from the study as a whole: Its conclusions, products of cross-sectional statistical analysis, did not come from following the same donors.

A universal primer site arose from template switching, and cDNA bore unique molecular identifiers. TCRdb reprocessed the 5' RACE reads via MiXCR and lists one record per CDR3 protein. The sample holds more than 650,000 distinct CDR3 sequences, over 5% seen once. With 5 bases removed from V and 1 base from J, the gap between germline ends came to 11 bases. The V gene's germline CDR1 is SGHAT and CDR2 FQNNGV. This CDR3 comprises 14 residues. V and J are TRBV11-2 and TRBJ2-5; a possible D gene is TRBD2 (6 bases). This clonotype originated in a man aged 18 to 30 in good health. Sequenced material: naive T cells sorted from blood. This CDR3 is CASSRGLTQETQYF. The CDR3, as DNA: TGTGCCAGCAGCCGCGGACTAACCCAAGAGACCCAGTACTTC. The full variable domain, rest sourced from reference TRBV11-2 and TRBJ2-5, is EAGVAQSPRYKIIEKRQSVAFWCNPISGHATLYWYQQILGQGPKLLIQFQNNGVVDDSQLPKDRFSAERLKGVDSTLKIQPAKLEDSAVYLCASSRGLTQETQYFGPGTRLLVL.